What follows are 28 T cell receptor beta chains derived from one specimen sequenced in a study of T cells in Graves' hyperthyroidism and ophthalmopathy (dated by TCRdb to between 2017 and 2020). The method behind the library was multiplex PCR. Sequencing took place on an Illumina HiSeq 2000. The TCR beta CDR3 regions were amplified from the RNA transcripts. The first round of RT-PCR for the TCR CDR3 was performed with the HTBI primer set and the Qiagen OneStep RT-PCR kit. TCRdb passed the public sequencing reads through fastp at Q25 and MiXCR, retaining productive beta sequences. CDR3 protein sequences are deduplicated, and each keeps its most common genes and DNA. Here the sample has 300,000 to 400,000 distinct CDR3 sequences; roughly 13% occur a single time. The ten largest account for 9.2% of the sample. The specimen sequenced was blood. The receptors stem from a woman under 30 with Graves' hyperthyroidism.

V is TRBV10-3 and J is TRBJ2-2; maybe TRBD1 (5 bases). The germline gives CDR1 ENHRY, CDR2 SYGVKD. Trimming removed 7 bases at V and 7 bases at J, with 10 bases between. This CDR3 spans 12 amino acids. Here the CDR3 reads CAIITGSGELFF. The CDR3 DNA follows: TGTGCCATCATCACAGGAAGCGGGGAGCTGTTTTTT.

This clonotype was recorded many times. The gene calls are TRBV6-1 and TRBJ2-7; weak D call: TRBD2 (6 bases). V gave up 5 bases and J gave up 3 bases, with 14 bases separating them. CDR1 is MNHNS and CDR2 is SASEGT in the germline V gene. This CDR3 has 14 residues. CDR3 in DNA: TGTGCCAGCAGTCTTAGCGGAGGCTACTACGAGCAGTACTTC. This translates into CASSLSGGYYEQYF.

This chain's CDR3 is CASSPTSGNSGNNEQFF. The DNA of the CDR3 is TGTGCCAGCTCACCAACCTCGGGGAATAGCGGTAACAATGAGCAGTTCTTC. This sequence joins TRBV18 and TRBJ2-1, with D perhaps matching TRBD2 (6 bases). This CDR3 is 17 amino acids long. From germline, CDR1 is KGHSH and CDR2 LQKENI. Trimming stripped 2 bases from V and 5 bases from J, with 19 bases between.

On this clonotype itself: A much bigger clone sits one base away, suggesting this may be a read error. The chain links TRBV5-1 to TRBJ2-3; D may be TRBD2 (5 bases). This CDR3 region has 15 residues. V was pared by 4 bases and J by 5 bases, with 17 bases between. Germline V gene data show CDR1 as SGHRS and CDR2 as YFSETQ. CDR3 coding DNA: TGCGCCAGCAGCGTGGCCCCTAGCCAGGAAGATACGCAGTATTTT. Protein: CASSVAPSQEDTQYF.

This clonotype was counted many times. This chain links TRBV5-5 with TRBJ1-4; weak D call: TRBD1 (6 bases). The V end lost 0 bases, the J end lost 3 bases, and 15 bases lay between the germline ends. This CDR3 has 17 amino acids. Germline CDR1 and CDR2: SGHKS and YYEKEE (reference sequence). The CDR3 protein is CASSLGGGPAANEKLFF. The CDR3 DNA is TGTGCCAGCAGCTTGGGAGGGGGGCCGGCCGCTAATGAAAAACTGTTTTTT.

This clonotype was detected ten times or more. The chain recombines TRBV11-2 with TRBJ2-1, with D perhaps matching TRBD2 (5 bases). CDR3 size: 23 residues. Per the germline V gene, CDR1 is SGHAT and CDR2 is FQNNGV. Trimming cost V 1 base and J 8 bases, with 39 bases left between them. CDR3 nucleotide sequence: TGTGCCAGCAGCTTAGCGGGCCGGTGGGCTTTTGGTTCAACTACAACCGGGGTGGATGAGCAGTTCTTC. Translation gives CASSLAGRWAFGSTTTGVDEQFF.

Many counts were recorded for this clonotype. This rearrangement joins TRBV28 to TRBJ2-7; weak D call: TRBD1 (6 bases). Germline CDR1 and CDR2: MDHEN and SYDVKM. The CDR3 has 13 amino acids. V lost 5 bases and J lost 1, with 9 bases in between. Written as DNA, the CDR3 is TGTGCCAGCAGTCTCCAGGGGTCCTACGAGCAGTACTTC. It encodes CASSLQGSYEQYF.

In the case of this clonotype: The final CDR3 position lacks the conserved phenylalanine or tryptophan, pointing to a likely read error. The chain's CDR3 is CASSLDAAGTSNTGELFL. CDR3 nucleotide sequence: TGTGCCAGCAGCTTAGATGCCGCCGGGACGTCGAACACCGGGGAGCTGTTTCTT. V gene TRBV7-2 combines with J gene TRBJ2-2; D could derive from TRBD1 or TRBD2 (5 bases each). In germline, CDR1 is SGHTA, CDR2 FQGNSA. Trimming removed 1 base from V and 0 bases from J, with 15 bases in between. The CDR3 contains 18 residues.

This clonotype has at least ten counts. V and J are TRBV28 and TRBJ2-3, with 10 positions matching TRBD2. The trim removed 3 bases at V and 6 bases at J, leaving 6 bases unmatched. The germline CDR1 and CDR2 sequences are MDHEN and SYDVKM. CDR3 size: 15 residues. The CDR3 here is CASSFSSGRGDTQYF. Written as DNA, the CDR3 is TGTGCCAGCAGTTTCTCTAGCGGGAGAGGTGATACGCAGTATTTT.

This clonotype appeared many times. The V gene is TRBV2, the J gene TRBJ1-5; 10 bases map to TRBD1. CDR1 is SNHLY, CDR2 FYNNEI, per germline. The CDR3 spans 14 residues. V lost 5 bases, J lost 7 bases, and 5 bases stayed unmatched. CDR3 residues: CASSYRDRGQPQHF. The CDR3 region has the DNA TGTGCCAGCAGTTACCGGGACAGGGGACAGCCCCAGCATTTT.

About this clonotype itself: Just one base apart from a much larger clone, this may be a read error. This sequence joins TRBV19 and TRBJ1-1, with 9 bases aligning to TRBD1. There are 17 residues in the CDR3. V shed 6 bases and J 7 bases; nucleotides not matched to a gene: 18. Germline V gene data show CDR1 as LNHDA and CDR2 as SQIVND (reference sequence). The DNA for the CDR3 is TGTGCCAGTAGCCCTTTCCCGGGACAGGGCGGCCTCGGTGAAGCTTTCTTT. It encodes CASSPFPGQGGLGEAFF.

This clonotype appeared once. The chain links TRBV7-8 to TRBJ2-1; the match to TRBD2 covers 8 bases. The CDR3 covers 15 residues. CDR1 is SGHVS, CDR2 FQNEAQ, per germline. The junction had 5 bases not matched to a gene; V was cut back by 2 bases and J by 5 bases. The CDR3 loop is CASSLTTAGDNEQFF. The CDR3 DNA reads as TGTGCCAGCAGCTTAACAACAGCGGGAGACAATGAGCAGTTCTTC.

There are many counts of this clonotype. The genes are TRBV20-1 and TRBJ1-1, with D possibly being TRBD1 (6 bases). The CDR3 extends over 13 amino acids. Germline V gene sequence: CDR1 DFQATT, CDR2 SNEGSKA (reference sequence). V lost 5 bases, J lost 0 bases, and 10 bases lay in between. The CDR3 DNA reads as TGCAGTGCTTGGGGGGGCATGAACACTGAAGCTTTCTTT. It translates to CSAWGGMNTEAFF.

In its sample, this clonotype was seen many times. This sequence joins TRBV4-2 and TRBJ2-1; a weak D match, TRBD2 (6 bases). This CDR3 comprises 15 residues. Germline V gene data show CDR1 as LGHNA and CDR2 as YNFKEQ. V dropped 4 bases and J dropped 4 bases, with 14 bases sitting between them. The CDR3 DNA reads TGTGCCAGCAGCCCACGGGGGACCCAATACAATGAGCAGTTCTTC. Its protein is CASSPRGTQYNEQFF.

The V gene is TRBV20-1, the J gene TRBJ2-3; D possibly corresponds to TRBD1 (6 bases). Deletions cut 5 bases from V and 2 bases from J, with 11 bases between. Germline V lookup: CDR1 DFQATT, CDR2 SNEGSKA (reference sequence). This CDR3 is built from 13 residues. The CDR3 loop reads CSALDRITDTQYF. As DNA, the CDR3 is TGCAGTGCTCTAGACAGGATCACAGATACGCAGTATTTT.

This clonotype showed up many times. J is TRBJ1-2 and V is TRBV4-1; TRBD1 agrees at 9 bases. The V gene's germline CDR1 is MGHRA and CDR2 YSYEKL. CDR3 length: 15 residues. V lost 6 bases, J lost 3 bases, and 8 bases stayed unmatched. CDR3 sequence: CASSPITGGDYGYTF. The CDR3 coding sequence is TGCGCCAGCAGTCCAATTACAGGGGGCGACTATGGCTACACCTTC.

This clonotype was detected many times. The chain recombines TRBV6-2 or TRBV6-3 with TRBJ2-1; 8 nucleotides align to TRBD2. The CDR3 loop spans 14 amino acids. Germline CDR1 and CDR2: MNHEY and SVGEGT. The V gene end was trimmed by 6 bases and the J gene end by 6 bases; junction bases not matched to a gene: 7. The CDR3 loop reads CASRAGTSVNEQFF. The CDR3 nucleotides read TGTGCCAGCAGAGCCGGGACTAGTGTCAATGAGCAGTTCTTC.

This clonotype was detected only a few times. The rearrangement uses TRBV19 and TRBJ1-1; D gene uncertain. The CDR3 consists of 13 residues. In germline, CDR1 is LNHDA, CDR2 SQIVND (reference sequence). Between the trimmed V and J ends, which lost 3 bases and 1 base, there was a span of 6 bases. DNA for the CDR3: TGTGCCAGTAGTATTGTTCCGAACACTGAAGCTTTCTTT. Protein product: CASSIVPNTEAFF.

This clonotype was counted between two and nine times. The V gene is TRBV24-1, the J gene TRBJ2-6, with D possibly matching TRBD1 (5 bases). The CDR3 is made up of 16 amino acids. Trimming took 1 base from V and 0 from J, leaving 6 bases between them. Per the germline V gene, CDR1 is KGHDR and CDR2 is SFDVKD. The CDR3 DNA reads TGTGCCACCAGTGATTTTGACAGCTCTGGGGCCAACGTCCTGACTTTC. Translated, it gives CATSDFDSSGANVLTF.

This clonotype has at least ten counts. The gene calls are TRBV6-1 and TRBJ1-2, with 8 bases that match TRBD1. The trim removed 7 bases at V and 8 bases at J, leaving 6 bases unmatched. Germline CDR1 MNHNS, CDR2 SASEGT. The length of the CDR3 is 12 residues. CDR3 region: CASTDRVGGYTF. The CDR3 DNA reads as TGTGCCAGCACGGACAGGGTGGGCGGCTACACCTTC.

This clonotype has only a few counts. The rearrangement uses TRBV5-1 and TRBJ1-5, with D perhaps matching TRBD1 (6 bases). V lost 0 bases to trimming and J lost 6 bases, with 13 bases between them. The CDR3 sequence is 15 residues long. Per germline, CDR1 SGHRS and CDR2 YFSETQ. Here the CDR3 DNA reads TGCGCCAGCAGCTTGGAGGGGGAAGCAGGTCAGCCCCAGCATTTT. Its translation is CASSLEGEAGQPQHF.

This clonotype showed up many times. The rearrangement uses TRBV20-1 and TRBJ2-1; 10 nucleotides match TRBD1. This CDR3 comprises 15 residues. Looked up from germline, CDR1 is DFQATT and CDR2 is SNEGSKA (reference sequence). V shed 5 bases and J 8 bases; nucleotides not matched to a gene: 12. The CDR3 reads CSASSGTGDPYEQFF. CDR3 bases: TGCAGTGCTTCGTCCGGGACAGGGGACCCCTATGAGCAGTTCTTC.

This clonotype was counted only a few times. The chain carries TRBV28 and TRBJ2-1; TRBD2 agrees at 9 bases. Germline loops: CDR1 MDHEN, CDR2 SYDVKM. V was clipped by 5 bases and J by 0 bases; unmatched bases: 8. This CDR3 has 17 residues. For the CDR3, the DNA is TGTGCCAGCAGTCCCCTCGTGACTAGCGGCTCCTACAATGAGCAGTTCTTC. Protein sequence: CASSPLVTSGSYNEQFF. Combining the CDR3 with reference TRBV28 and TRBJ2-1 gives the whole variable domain DVKVTQSSRYLVKRTGEKVFLECVQDMDHENMFWYRQDPGLGLRLIYFSYDVKMKEKGDIPEGYSVSREKKERFSLILESASTNQTSMYLCASSPLVTSGSYNEQFFGPGTRLTVL.

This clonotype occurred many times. The CDR3, as DNA: TGTGCCAGCTCTTCCAGGACTTCTGCTTACGAGCAGTACTTC. It encodes CASSSRTSAYEQYF. The chain employs TRBV18 and TRBJ2-7; weak D call: TRBD2 (5 bases). V was shortened by 6 bases and J by 4 bases, with 16 bases between the two germline ends. Germline CDR1 KGHSH, CDR2 LQKENI. CDR3 length: 14 amino acids. The whole variable domain, filled in from reference TRBV18 and TRBJ2-7, reads NAGVMQNPRHLVRRRGQEARLRCSPMKGHSHVYWYRQLPEEGLKFMVYLQKENIIDESGMPKERFSAEFPKEGPSILRIQQVVRGDSAAYFCASSSRTSAYEQYFGPGTRLTVT.

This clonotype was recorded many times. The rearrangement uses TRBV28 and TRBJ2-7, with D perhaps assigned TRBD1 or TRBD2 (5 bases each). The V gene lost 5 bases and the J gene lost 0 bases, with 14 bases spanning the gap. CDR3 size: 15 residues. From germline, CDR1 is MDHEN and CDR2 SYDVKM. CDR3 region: CASSTPGTASYEQYF. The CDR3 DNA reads TGTGCCAGCAGTACTCCAGGGACGGCCTCCTACGAGCAGTACTTC.

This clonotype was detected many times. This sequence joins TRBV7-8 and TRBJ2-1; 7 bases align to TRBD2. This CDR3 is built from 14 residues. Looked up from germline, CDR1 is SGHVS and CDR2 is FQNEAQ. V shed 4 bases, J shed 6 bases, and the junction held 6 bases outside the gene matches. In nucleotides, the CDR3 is TGTGCCAGCAGCTCTTCGTCGGGAGGCAATGAGCAGTTCTTC. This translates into CASSSSSGGNEQFF.

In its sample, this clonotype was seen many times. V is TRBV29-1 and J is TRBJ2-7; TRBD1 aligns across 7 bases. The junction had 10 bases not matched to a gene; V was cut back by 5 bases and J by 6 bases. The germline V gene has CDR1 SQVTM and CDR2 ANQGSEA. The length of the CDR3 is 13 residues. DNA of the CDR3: TGCAGCGTTCGAGGGGGCATATCGGTCGAGCAGTACTTC. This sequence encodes CSVRGGISVEQYF.

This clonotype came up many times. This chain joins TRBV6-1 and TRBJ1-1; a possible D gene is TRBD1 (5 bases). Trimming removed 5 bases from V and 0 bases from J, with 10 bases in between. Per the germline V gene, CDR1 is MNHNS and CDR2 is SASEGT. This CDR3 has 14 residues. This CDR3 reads CASSLTEMNTEAFF. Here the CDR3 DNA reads TGTGCCAGCAGTTTGACAGAAATGAACACTGAAGCTTTCTTT.